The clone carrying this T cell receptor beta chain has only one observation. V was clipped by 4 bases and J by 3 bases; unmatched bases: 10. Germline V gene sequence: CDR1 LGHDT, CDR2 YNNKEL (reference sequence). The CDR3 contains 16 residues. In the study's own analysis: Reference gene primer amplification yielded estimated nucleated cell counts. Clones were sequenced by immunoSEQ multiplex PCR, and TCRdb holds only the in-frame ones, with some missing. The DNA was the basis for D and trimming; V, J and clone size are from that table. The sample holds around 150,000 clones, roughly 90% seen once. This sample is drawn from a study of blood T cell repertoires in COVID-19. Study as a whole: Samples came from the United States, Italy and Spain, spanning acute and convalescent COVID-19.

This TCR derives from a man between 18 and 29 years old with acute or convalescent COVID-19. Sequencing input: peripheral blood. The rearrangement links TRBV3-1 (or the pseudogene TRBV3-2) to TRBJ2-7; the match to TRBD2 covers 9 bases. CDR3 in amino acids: CASSPGGGAGGYEQYF. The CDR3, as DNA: TGTGCCAGCAGCCCGGGAGGAGGAGCGGGGGGCTACGAGCAGTACTTC.